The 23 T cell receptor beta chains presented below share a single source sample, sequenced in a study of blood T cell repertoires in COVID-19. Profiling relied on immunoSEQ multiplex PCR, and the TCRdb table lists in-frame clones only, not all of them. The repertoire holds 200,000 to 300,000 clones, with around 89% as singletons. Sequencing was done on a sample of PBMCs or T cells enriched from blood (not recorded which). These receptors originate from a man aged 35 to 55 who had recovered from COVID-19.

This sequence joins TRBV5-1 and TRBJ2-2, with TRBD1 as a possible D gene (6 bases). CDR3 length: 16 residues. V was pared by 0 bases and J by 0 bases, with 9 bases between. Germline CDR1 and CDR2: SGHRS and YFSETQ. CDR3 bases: TGCGCCAGCAGCTTGGAAACAGGGACGAACACCGGGGAGCTGTTTTTT. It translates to CASSLETGTNTGELFF.

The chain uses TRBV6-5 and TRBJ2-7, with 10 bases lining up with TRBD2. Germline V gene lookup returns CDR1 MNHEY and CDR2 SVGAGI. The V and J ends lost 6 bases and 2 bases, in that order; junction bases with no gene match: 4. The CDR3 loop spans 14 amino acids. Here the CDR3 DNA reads TGTGCCAGCAGGGCCCTAGCGGGAGCCTACGAGCAGTACTTC. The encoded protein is CASRALAGAYEQYF.

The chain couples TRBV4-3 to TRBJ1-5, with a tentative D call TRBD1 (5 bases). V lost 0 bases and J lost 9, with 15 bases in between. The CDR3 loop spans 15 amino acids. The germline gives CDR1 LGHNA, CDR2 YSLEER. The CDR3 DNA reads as TGCGCCAGCAGCCAAGATCTTGGAGGGGATAGGCCCCAGCATTTT. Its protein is CASSQDLGGDRPQHF.

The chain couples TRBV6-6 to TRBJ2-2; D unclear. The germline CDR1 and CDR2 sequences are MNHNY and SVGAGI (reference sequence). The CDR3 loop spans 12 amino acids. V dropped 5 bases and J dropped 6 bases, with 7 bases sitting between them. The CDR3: CASSPRPGELFF. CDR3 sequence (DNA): TGTGCCAGCAGTCCGCGGCCCGGGGAGCTGTTTTTT.

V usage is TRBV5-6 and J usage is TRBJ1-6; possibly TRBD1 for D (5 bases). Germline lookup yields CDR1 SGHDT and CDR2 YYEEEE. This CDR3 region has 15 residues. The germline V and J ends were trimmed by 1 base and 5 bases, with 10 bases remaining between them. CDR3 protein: CASSLPGGNNSPLHF. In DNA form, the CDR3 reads TGTGCCAGCAGCTTGCCTGGGGGGAATAATTCACCCCTCCACTTT.

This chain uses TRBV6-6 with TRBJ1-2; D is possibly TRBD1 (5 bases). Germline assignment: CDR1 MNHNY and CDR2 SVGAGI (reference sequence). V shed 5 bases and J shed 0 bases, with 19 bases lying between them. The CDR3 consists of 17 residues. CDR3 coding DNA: TGTGCCAGCAGTCGGGCTCAGGGAGGTGGTGCTAACTATGGCTACACCTTC. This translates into CASSRAQGGGANYGYTF.

The CDR3 coding sequence is TGTGCCAGCACTTCACTGGGACAATCAATCCCGAACACTGAAGCTTTCTTT. It translates to CASTSLGQSIPNTEAFF. The J gene is TRBJ1-1, the V gene TRBV7-9; TRBD1 might be the D (6 bases). V was pared by 7 bases and J by 1 base, with 22 bases between. This CDR3 is built from 17 residues. The germline gives CDR1 SEHNR, CDR2 FQNEAQ (reference sequence).

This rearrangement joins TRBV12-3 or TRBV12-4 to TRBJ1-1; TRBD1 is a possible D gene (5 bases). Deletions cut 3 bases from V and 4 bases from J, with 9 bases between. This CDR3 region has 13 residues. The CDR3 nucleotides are TGTGCCAGCAGTTTTGGCGGGGCCACTGAAGCTTTCTTT. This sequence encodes CASSFGGATEAFF.

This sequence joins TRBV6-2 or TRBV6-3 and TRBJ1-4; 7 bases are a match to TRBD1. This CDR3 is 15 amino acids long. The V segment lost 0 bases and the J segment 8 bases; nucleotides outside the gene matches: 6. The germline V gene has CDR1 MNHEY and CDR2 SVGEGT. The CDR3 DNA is TGTGCCAGCAGTTACTCGGGGACAGCCAAAGAAAAACTGTTTTTT. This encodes CASSYSGTAKEKLFF.

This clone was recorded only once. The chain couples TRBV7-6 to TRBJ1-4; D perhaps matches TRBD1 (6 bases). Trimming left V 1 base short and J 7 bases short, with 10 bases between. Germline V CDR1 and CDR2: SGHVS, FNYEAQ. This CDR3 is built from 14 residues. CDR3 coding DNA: TGTGCCAGCAGCTTAGGGGGGCGCGGTGAAAAACTGTTTTTT. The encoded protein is CASSLGGRGEKLFF. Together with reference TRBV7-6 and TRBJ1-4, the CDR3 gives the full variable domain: GAGVSQSPRYKVTKRGQDVALRCDPISGHVSLYWYRQALGQGPEFLTYFNYEAQQDKSGLPNDRFSAERPEGSISTLTIQRTEQRDSAMYRCASSLGGRGEKLFFGSGTQLSVL.

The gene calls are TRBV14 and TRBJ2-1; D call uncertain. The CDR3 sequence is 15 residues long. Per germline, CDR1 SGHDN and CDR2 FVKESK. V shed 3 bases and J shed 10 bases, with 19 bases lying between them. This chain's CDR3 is CASSQAAVVNGEQFF. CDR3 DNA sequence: TGTGCCAGCAGCCAGGCCGCGGTGGTTAATGGGGAGCAGTTCTTC.

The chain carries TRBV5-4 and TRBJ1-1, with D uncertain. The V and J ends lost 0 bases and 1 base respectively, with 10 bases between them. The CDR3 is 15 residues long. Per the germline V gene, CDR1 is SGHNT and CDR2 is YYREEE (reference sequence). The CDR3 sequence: CASSLGVAGNTEAFF. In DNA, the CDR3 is TGTGCCAGCAGCTTGGGAGTAGCGGGGAACACTGAAGCTTTCTTT. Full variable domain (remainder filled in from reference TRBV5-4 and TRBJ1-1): ETGVTQSPTHLIKTRGQQVTLRCSSQSGHNTVSWYQQALGQGPQFIFQYYREEENGRGNFPPRFSGLQFPNYSSELNVNALELDDSALYLCASSLGVAGNTEAFFGQGTRLTVV.

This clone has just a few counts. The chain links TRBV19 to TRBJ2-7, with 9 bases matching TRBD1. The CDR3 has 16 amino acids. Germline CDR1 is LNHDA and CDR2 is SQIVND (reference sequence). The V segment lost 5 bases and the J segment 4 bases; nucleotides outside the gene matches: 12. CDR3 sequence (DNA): TGTGCCAGTAGTTTAAGACCCACAGGGGGCGCGTACGAGCAGTACTTC. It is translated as CASSLRPTGGAYEQYF.

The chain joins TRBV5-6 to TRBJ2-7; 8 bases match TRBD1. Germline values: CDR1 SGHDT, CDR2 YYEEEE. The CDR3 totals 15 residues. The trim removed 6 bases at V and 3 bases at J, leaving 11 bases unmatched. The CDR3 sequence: CASTVGTGGYYEQYF. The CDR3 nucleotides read TGTGCCAGCACCGTGGGGACAGGAGGATACTACGAGCAGTACTTC.

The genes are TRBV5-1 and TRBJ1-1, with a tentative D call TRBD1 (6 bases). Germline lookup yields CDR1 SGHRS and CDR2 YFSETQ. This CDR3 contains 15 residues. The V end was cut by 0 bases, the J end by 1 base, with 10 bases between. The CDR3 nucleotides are TGCGCCAGCAGCTTGGGGGCACAGGGGAACACTGAAGCTTTCTTT. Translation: CASSLGAQGNTEAFF.

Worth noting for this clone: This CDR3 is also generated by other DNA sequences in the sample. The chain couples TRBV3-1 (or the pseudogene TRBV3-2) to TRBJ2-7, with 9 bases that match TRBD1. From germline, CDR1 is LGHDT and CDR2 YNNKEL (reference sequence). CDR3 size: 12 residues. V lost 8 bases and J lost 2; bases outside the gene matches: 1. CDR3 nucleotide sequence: TGTGCCAGCGGACAGGGGCCCTACGAGCAGTACTTC. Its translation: CASGQGPYEQYF.

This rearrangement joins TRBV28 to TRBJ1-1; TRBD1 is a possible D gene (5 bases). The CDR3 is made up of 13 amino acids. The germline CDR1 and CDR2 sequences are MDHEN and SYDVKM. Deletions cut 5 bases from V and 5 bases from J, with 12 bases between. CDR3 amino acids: CASSQGQRTEAFF. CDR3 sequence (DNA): TGTGCCAGCAGTCAGGGTCAAAGGACTGAAGCTTTCTTT.

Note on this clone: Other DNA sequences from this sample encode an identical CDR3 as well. CDR3 loop: CASSIVTGNYGYTF. DNA of the CDR3: TGTGCCAGTAGTATAGTAACAGGAAACTATGGCTACACCTTC. V is TRBV19 and J is TRBJ1-2, with D possibly TRBD1 on 5 matching bases. Trimming shortened V by 1 base and J by 2 bases, and 8 bases separated the two germline ends. Per germline, CDR1 LNHDA and CDR2 SQIVND (reference sequence). CDR3 length: 14 residues.

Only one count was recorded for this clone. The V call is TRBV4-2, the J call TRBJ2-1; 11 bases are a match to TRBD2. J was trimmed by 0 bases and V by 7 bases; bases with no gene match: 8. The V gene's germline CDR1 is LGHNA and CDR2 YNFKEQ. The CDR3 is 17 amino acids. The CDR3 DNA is TGTGCCAGCACCAGGACTAGCGGGCCTATCTCCTACAATGAGCAGTTCTTC. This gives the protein CASTRTSGPISYNEQFF.

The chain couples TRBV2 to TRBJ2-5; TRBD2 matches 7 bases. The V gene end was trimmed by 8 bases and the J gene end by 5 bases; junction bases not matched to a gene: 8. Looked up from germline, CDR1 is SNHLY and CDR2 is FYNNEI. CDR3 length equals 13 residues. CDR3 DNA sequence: TGTGCCAGCGTAGTTGGTAGCGGGGAGACCCAGTACTTC. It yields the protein CASVVGSGETQYF.

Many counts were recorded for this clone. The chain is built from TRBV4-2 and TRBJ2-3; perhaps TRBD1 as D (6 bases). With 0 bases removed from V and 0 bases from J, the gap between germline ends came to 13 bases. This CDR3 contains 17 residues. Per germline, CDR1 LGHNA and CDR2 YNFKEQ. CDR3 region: CASSQDVRGISTDTQYF. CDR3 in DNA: TGTGCCAGCAGCCAAGACGTCAGGGGTATAAGCACAGATACGCAGTATTTT.

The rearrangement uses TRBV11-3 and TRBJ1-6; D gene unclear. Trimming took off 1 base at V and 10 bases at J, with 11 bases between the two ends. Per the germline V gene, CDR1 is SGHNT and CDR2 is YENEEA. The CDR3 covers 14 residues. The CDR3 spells CASSLAVYSSPLHF. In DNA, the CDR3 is TGTGCCAGCAGCTTAGCAGTGTATTCCTCACCCCTCCACTTT.

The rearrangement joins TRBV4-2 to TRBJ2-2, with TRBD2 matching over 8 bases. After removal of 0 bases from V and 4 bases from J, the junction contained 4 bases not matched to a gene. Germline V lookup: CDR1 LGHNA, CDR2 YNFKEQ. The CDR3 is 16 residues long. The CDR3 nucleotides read TGTGCCAGCAGCCAAGAACGCGGGAGGTTCACCGGGGAGCTGTTTTTT. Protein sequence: CASSQERGRFTGELFF.